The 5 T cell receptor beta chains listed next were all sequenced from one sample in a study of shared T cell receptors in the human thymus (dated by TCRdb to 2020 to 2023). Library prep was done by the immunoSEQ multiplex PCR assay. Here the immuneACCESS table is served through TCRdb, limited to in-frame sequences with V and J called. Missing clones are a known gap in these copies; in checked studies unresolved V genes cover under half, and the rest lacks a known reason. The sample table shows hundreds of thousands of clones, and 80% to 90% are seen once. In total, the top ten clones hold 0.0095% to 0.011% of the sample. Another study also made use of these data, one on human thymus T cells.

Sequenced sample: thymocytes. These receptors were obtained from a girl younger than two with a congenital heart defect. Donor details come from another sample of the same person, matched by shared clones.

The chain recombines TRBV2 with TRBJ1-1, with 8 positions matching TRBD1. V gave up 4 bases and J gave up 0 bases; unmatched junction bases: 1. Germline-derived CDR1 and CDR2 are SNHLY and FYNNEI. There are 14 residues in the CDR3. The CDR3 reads CASSGTGLNTEAFF. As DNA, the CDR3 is TGTGCCAGCAGTGGGACAGGGCTGAACACTGAAGCTTTCTTT. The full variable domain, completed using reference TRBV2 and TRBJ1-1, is EPEVTQTPSHQVTQMGQEVILRCVPISNHLYFYWYRQILGQKVEFLVSFYNNEISEKSEIFDDQFSVERPDGSNFTLKIRSTKLEDSAMYFCASSGTGLNTEAFFGQGTRLTVV.

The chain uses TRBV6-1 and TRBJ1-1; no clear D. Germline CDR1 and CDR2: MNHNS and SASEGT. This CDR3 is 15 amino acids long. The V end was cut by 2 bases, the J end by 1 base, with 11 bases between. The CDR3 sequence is CASSERGSANTEAFF. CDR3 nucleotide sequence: TGTGCCAGCAGTGAACGAGGCAGCGCGAACACTGAAGCTTTCTTT.

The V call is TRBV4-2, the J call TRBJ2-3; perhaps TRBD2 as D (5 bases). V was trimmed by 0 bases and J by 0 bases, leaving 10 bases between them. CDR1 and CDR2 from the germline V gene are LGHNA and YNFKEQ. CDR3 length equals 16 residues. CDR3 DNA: TGTGCCAGCAGCCAAGAGCCTAGGACTAGCACAGATACGCAGTATTTT. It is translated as CASSQEPRTSTDTQYF.

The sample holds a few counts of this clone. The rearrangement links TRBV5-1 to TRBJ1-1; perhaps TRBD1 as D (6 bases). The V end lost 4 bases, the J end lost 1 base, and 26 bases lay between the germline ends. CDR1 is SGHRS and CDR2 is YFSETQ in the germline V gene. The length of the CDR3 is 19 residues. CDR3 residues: CASSHPDRNGDKTNTEAFF. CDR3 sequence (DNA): TGCGCCAGCAGCCATCCTGACAGGAACGGAGATAAGACGAACACTGAAGCTTTCTTT. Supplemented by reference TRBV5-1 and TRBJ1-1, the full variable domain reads KAGVTQTPRYLIKTRGQQVTLSCSPISGHRSVSWYQQTPGQGLQFLFEYFSETQRNKGNFPGRFSGRQFSNSRSEMNVSTLELGDSALYLCASSHPDRNGDKTNTEAFFGQGTRLTVV.

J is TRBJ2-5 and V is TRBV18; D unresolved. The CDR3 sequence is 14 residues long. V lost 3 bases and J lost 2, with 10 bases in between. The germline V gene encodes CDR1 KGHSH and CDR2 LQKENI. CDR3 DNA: TGTGCCAGCTCACCCACTTTCCTACAAGAGACCCAGTACTTC. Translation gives CASSPTFLQETQYF.